The 9 T cell receptor beta chains presented below share a single source sample, sequenced in a study of cytomegalovirus exposure and HLA in healthy donors. The study ran its PCR with 60 Vbeta and 13 Jbeta primers. Generated by immunoSEQ multiplex PCR, the TCRdb table keeps only in-frame clones and is missing some. The table has around 100,000 clones, about 70% seen once. Sequences were obtained from PBMCs. Every receptor here comes from a woman aged 18-29 years in good health and CMV-seropositive.

The chain uses TRBV5-6 and TRBJ1-2; D possibly corresponds to TRBD1 (5 bases). CDR1 and CDR2 (germline): SGHDT, YYEEEE. This CDR3 contains 14 residues. V lost 0 bases, J lost 4 bases, and 10 bases lay in between. This CDR3 is CASSLGGGSYGYTF. The CDR3, as DNA: TGTGCCAGCAGCTTGGGGGGGGGATCCTATGGCTACACCTTC.

The rearrangement joins TRBV27 to TRBJ1-4; a possible D gene is TRBD1 (5 bases). Trimming left V 3 bases short and J 4 bases short, with 12 bases between. The CDR3 contains 15 residues. Per germline, CDR1 MNHEY and CDR2 SMNVEV (reference sequence). The chain's CDR3 is CASSFGGGDNEKLFF. In nucleotides, the CDR3 is TGTGCCAGCAGTTTTGGGGGAGGGGATAATGAAAAACTGTTTTTT.

This clone was observed a handful of times. This sequence joins TRBV11-2 and TRBJ2-1; TRBD2 aligns across 7 bases. Germline lookup yields CDR1 SGHAT and CDR2 FQNNGV. CDR3 length: 15 residues. Unmatched junction bases numbered 4, after V lost 3 bases and J lost 2 bases. The CDR3 spells CASSFASGPYNEQFF. DNA for the CDR3: TGTGCCAGCAGCTTTGCTAGCGGCCCCTACAATGAGCAGTTCTTC. The entire variable domain, with the rest obtained from reference TRBV11-2 and TRBJ2-1, is as follows: EAGVAQSPRYKIIEKRQSVAFWCNPISGHATLYWYQQILGQGPKLLIQFQNNGVVDDSQLPKDRFSAERLKGVDSTLKIQPAKLEDSAVYLCASSFASGPYNEQFFGPGTRLTVL.

The CDR3 DNA reads TGTGCCATCAGTGGGACAGCCCCTCTGGGGGCCAACGTCCTGACTTTC. Translating gives CAISGTAPLGANVLTF. The genes are TRBV10-3 and TRBJ2-6, with D maybe TRBD1 (6 bases). CDR3 length: 16 amino acids. The germline V gene encodes CDR1 ENHRY and CDR2 SYGVKD. The V end lost 4 bases, the J end lost 4 bases, and 14 bases lay between the germline ends.

This chain uses TRBV18 with TRBJ2-2, with no clear D. CDR1 is KGHSH, CDR2 LQKENI, per germline. The CDR3 is 16 residues long. Trimming stripped 0 bases from V and 6 bases from J, with 14 bases between. The CDR3 loop is CASSPPLLRPPGELFF. CDR3 DNA sequence: TGTGCCAGCTCACCACCCTTACTTCGCCCCCCCGGGGAGCTGTTTTTT.

The CDR3 nucleotides read TGCGCCAGCAGCCCGGTCGACTCCTACGAGCAGTACTTC. Protein sequence: CASSPVDSYEQYF. This sequence joins TRBV5-1 and TRBJ2-7; D not resolved. There are 13 residues in the CDR3. Germline V lookup: CDR1 SGHRS, CDR2 YFSETQ. Trimming left V 4 bases short and J 0 bases short, with 8 bases between.

This clone was counted between two and nine times. V usage is TRBV7-9 and J usage is TRBJ1-2; D unresolved. Germline CDR1 SEHNR, CDR2 FQNEAQ (reference sequence). The V gene lost 0 bases and the J gene lost 3 bases, with 11 bases spanning the gap. There are 15 residues in the CDR3. The CDR3 DNA sequence: TGTGCCAGCAGCTTAGCGAGAAGTAAACACTATGGCTACACCTTC. Amino acid sequence: CASSLARSKHYGYTF.

The chain couples TRBV30 to TRBJ2-2, with D perhaps matching TRBD2 (5 bases). V was cut by 3 bases and J by 3 bases, with 11 bases left in between. This CDR3 has 14 amino acids. Germline V gene data show CDR1 as GTSNPN and CDR2 as SVGIG (reference sequence). The DNA of the CDR3 is TGTGCCTGGAGCAGCGGTGTATACACCGGGGAGCTGTTTTTT. Its protein product is CAWSSGVYTGELFF.

The chain links TRBV19 to TRBJ2-3; 11 nucleotides match TRBD2. This CDR3 has 16 amino acids. Germline V gene sequence: CDR1 LNHDA, CDR2 SQIVND (reference sequence). Trimming removed 10 bases from V and 2 bases from J; junction bases left unmatched: 11. DNA for the CDR3: TGTGCCACCCGTAGGGGACTAGCGGAATACACAGATACGCAGTATTTT. Translation gives CATRRGLAEYTDTQYF.